This is a list of T cell receptor beta chains from one sample in a study of Ad26.COV2.S vaccination and SARS-CoV-2 variants. Only in-frame clones appear in the TCRdb table, and some are missing; sequencing was by immunoSEQ multiplex PCR. Of hundreds of thousands of clones listed, more than 80% are singletons. Source: peripheral blood, taken in a trial of Ad26.COV2.S vaccine versus placebo. Receptor source: a person between 18 and 65 years old who received the Ad26.COV2.S COVID-19 vaccine or a placebo. Each CDR3 is given with its conserved first and last residue. Each record gives: CDR3 DNA, CDR3 protein, V gene, clone size, D gene, J gene. D genes are given only for firm matches. Only part of the rows carry a size: once, few, many, or a class if the clone is expanded.

CDR3 DNA: TGTGCCAGCAGCTTTAGCGGGAGGTCCCACAATGAGCAGTTCTTC
CDR3 protein: CASSFSGRSHNEQFF
V gene: TRBV7-9
clone size: NA
D gene: TRBD2
J gene: TRBJ2-1

CDR3 DNA: TGTGCCAGCTCACCAAGGCAGGGAAACACCGGGGAGCTGTTTTTT
CDR3 protein: CASSPRQGNTGELFF
V gene: TRBV18
clone size: few
D gene: NA
J gene: TRBJ2-2

CDR3 DNA: TGCGCCAGCAGGGAGGGGCTAGCGGGGCACTACGAGCAGTACTTC
CDR3 protein: CASREGLAGHYEQYF
V gene: TRBV10-2
clone size: NA
D gene: TRBD2
J gene: TRBJ2-7

CDR3 DNA: TGTGCCAGCAGCCCGGGACTAGCGAGGAAGACCCAGTACTTC
CDR3 protein: CASSPGLARKTQYF
V gene: TRBV7-9
clone size: once
D gene: TRBD2
J gene: TRBJ2-5

CDR3 DNA: TGCAGTGCTTACCGGAACACTGAAGCTTTCTTT
CDR3 protein: CSAYRNTEAFF
V gene: TRBV20-1
clone size: NA
D gene: NA
J gene: TRBJ1-1

CDR3 DNA: TGTGCCAGCGTGCCATCCGGAGGGCCCAACACTGAAGCTTTCTTT
CDR3 protein: CASVPSGGPNTEAFF
V gene: TRBV19
clone size: NA
D gene: NA
J gene: TRBJ1-1

CDR3 DNA: TGTGCCAGCAGCTTGTGGGGGGTGAACACTGAAGCTTTCTTT
CDR3 protein: CASSLWGVNTEAFF
V gene: TRBV5-6
clone size: NA
D gene: NA
J gene: TRBJ1-1

CDR3 DNA: TGTGCCTGGAAATTGGGGCCGTCCAATGAGCAGTTCTTC
CDR3 protein: CAWKLGPSNEQFF
V gene: TRBV30
clone size: once
D gene: NA
J gene: TRBJ2-1

CDR3 DNA: TGTGCCAGCAGCTTGAGTGGAGGGTCAAATAGCAATCAGCCCCAGCATTTT
CDR3 protein: CASSLSGGSNSNQPQHF
V gene: TRBV5-4
clone size: NA
D gene: NA
J gene: TRBJ1-5

CDR3 DNA: TGTGCCAGCAGCTTAGTGGGCCCCCTCTACGAGCAGTACTTC
CDR3 protein: CASSLVGPLYEQYF
V gene: TRBV7-2
clone size: NA
D gene: NA
J gene: TRBJ2-7

CDR3 DNA: TGCGCCAGCAGCTTGGACTTATACTATGGCTACACCTTC
CDR3 protein: CASSLDLYYGYTF
V gene: TRBV5-1
clone size: NA
D gene: NA
J gene: TRBJ1-2

CDR3 DNA: TGTGCCAGCAGTTTAGTGGTTAACTATGGCTACACCTTC
CDR3 protein: CASSLVVNYGYTF
V gene: TRBV12-3/TRBV12-4
clone size: NA
D gene: NA
J gene: TRBJ1-2

CDR3 DNA: TGTGCCAGCAGCTTGAAGCCTTCGACAGATAGCAATCAGCCCCAGCATTTT
CDR3 protein: CASSLKPSTDSNQPQHF
V gene: TRBV7-6
clone size: NA
D gene: NA
J gene: TRBJ1-5

CDR3 DNA: TGCAGCGTCAGGGAACGGCAGGACCCCGGCAATGAGCAGTTCTTC
CDR3 protein: CSVRERQDPGNEQFF
V gene: TRBV29-1
clone size: NA
D gene: NA
J gene: TRBJ2-1

CDR3 DNA: TGTGCCAGCAGCCAAGTTGCCTATGGCTACACCTTC
CDR3 protein: CASSQVAYGYTF
V gene: TRBV3-1/TRBV3-2
clone size: NA
D gene: NA
J gene: TRBJ1-2

CDR3 DNA: TGTGCCAGTAAACGTCGGGACAGCGACGCAAACTATGGCTACACCTTC
CDR3 protein: CASKRRDSDANYGYTF
V gene: TRBV19
clone size: NA
D gene: TRBD1
J gene: TRBJ1-2

CDR3 DNA: TGTGCCAGCAGTAGGCCCGGGCAGGCGGGCACTGAAGCTTTCTTT
CDR3 protein: CASSRPGQAGTEAFF
V gene: TRBV6-5
clone size: NA
D gene: NA
J gene: TRBJ1-1

CDR3 DNA: TGTGCCAGCAGTTTCTGGACTTACGAGCAGTACTTC
CDR3 protein: CASSFWTYEQYF
V gene: TRBV12-3/TRBV12-4
clone size: NA
D gene: NA
J gene: TRBJ2-7

CDR3 DNA: TGTGCCATCAGTGTGGGCGGGAGTTTGAATGAGCAGTTCTTC
CDR3 protein: CAISVGGSLNEQFF
V gene: TRBV10-3
clone size: once
D gene: TRBD2
J gene: TRBJ2-1

CDR3 DNA: TGTGCCAGCTCACCAAGCCCCCCGCTAGCGGGGCCCAATGAGCAGTTCTTC
CDR3 protein: CASSPSPPLAGPNEQFF
V gene: TRBV18
clone size: NA
D gene: TRBD2
J gene: TRBJ2-1

CDR3 DNA: TGCAGCGTTGAAGACCGAGGGGGGTTCGATGGCTACACCTTC
CDR3 protein: CSVEDRGGFDGYTF
V gene: TRBV29-1
clone size: NA
D gene: NA
J gene: TRBJ1-2

CDR3 DNA: TGTGCCGGACGGCGTACGGGACAGGGGGCATCACCCCTCCACTTT
CDR3 protein: CAGRRTGQGASPLHF
V gene: TRBV19
clone size: few
D gene: TRBD1
J gene: TRBJ1-6

CDR3 DNA: TGCAGCGTCATCCGACAGGGGAACACTGAAGCTTTCTTT
CDR3 protein: CSVIRQGNTEAFF
V gene: TRBV29-1
clone size: NA
D gene: TRBD1
J gene: TRBJ1-1

CDR3 DNA: TGTGCCAGCAGAACCGGGGGGGAGCAGTACTTC
CDR3 protein: CASRTGGEQYF
V gene: TRBV7-9
clone size: NA
D gene: TRBD2
J gene: TRBJ2-7

CDR3 DNA: TGTGCCAGCTCACCACCGGGGGTTCCTAATGAAAAACTGTTTTTT
CDR3 protein: CASSPPGVPNEKLFF
V gene: TRBV18
clone size: NA
D gene: NA
J gene: TRBJ1-4

CDR3 DNA: TGTGCCAGCAGCCAATACACCTACGAGCAGTACTTC
CDR3 protein: CASSQYTYEQYF
V gene: TRBV5-5
clone size: NA
D gene: NA
J gene: TRBJ2-7

CDR3 DNA: TGTGCCAGCAGTCAGGGACGTCCCCAGCATTTT
CDR3 protein: CASSQGRPQHF
V gene: TRBV6-2/TRBV6-3
clone size: NA
D gene: NA
J gene: TRBJ1-5

CDR3 DNA: TGTGCCAGCAGCCCCTGGGGGCAGGTGGGGGAGACCCAGTACTTC
CDR3 protein: CASSPWGQVGETQYF
V gene: TRBV7-3
clone size: NA
D gene: NA
J gene: TRBJ2-5

CDR3 DNA: TGTGCCAGCAGTCGGGGGGGAGGCTACACCTTC
CDR3 protein: CASSRGGGYTF
V gene: TRBV12-3/TRBV12-4
clone size: once
D gene: NA
J gene: TRBJ1-2

CDR3 DNA: TGTGCCAGCAGCGTCGGGACGCTTGACAATGAGCAGTTCTTC
CDR3 protein: CASSVGTLDNEQFF
V gene: TRBV5-6
clone size: NA
D gene: NA
J gene: TRBJ2-1

CDR3 DNA: TGTGCCAGCAGTTATGGGGTTGGGAAGGCAGATACGCAGTATTTT
CDR3 protein: CASSYGVGKADTQYF
V gene: TRBV6-5
clone size: NA
D gene: NA
J gene: TRBJ2-3

CDR3 DNA: TGCGCCAGCAGCTTGGTTCAGCCAGCTAACTATGGCTACACCTTC
CDR3 protein: CASSLVQPANYGYTF
V gene: TRBV5-1
clone size: once
D gene: NA
J gene: TRBJ1-2

CDR3 DNA: TGTGCCTGGAGTGTAGGGACCCGCGATCAGCCCCAGCATTTT
CDR3 protein: CAWSVGTRDQPQHF
V gene: TRBV30
clone size: NA
D gene: NA
J gene: TRBJ1-5

CDR3 DNA: TGCGCCAGCAGCCAAGCAGCGGGGGCGAACACCGGGGAGCTGTTTTTT
CDR3 protein: CASSQAAGANTGELFF
V gene: TRBV4-3
clone size: few
D gene: TRBD2
J gene: TRBJ2-2

CDR3 DNA: TGTGCCAGCAGTGCGGGACTCCCGAGGGGCACTGAAGCTTTCTTT
CDR3 protein: CASSAGLPRGTEAFF
V gene: TRBV2
clone size: NA
D gene: NA
J gene: TRBJ1-1

CDR3 DNA: TGTGCCAGTAGACAGGGTTGGTCCGGGGAGCTGTTTTTT
CDR3 protein: CASRQGWSGELFF
V gene: TRBV12-3/TRBV12-4
clone size: NA
D gene: TRBD1
J gene: TRBJ2-2

CDR3 DNA: TGTGCCAGCAGTTACGTACCTGGGGACGTAGTCTACGAGCAGTACTTC
CDR3 protein: CASSYVPGDVVYEQYF
V gene: TRBV6-5
clone size: NA
D gene: NA
J gene: TRBJ2-7

CDR3 DNA: TGTGCCAGCGGGCGGAACGGCTGGAGTGAGCAGTTCTTC
CDR3 protein: CASGRNGWSEQFF
V gene: TRBV6-5
clone size: NA
D gene: NA
J gene: TRBJ2-1